This T cell receptor beta chain was observed in a study of somatic mutations in cytotoxic T cells in rheumatoid arthritis. Generated by immunoSEQ multiplex PCR, the TCRdb table keeps only in-frame clones and is missing some. This repertoire shows approximately 9,400 clones, about nine tenths found once; its top ten account for about 1.1%. Only one count was recorded for this clone. Antigen specificity is unknown. The CDR3 runs 11 residues. Germline values: CDR1 SGHTA, CDR2 FQGNSA. Study findings and constraints: Rheumatoid arthritis patients and age-matched healthy controls showed no significant difference in CD8+ T-cell clonality. Adjustment for multiple comparisons was not applied to the slight TRBV07 underrepresentation observed in rheumatoid arthritis patients.

Sample: CD4+ T cells sorted from blood. This clonotype was obtained from a young woman with rheumatoid arthritis. This rearrangement joins TRBV7-2 to TRBJ2-5; D not resolved. The tail of the sequence fits TRBJ2-7 better, so the J call may be wrong. CDR3 residues: CASSLVNEQYF. The CDR3 DNA reads TGTGCCAGCAGCTTAGTCAACGAGCAGTACTTC.